What follows are 7 T cell receptor beta chains derived from one specimen sequenced in a study of shared clonotypes between healthy human individuals. Sequencing was performed with immunoSEQ multiplex PCR; in TCRdb, only in-frame clones are kept and a portion is missing. The data contain hundreds of thousands of clones, 95% of them singletons. Naivety among CD8 cells was defined by CD45RO negativity and positive CCR7 selection, thereby excluding terminally differentiated effector memory CD45RA+ cells. The sample was naive CD8+ T cells sorted from blood. These receptors were taken from a woman in her thirties in good health.

The chain couples TRBV13 to TRBJ2-7, with D possibly TRBD1 on 6 matching bases. V was pared by 6 bases and J by 2 bases, with 11 bases between. The CDR3 is made up of 13 amino acids. Germline CDR1 and CDR2: PRHDT and FYEKMQ (reference sequence). The chain's CDR3 is CASSPGATYEQYF. The CDR3 nucleotides read TGTGCCAGCAGTCCAGGGGCTACCTACGAGCAGTACTTC.

This chain uses TRBV30 with TRBJ2-7; 9 bases map to TRBD1. Per germline, CDR1 GTSNPN and CDR2 SVGIG (reference sequence). The CDR3 runs 14 residues. The V gene end was trimmed by 8 bases and the J gene end by 1 base; junction bases not matched to a gene: 9. CDR3 amino acids: CAGLKQGASYEQYF. CDR3 coding DNA: TGTGCCGGACTAAAACAGGGGGCGTCCTACGAGCAGTACTTC.

Of note for this clone: Additional DNA sequences in this sample encode the identical CDR3. The chain is built from TRBV5-6 and TRBJ2-2, with no clear D. V was cut by 1 base and J by 6 bases, with 1 base left in between. Germline-derived CDR1 and CDR2 are SGHDT and YYEEEE. The length of the CDR3 is 11 residues. DNA of the CDR3: TGTGCCAGCAGCTTGTCCGGGGAGCTGTTTTTT. Residues: CASSLSGELFF.

This clone is a singleton in its sample. V usage is TRBV28 and J usage is TRBJ1-4, with TRBD1 matching 7 bases. V gave up 3 bases and J gave up 3 bases; unmatched junction bases: 10. Germline V CDR1 and CDR2: MDHEN, SYDVKM. This CDR3 has 17 residues. The CDR3 region has the DNA TGTGCCAGCAGTTTGATCCCCCCGGGACAGTCTAATGAAAAACTGTTTTTT. This encodes CASSLIPPGQSNEKLFF.

V and J are TRBV7-7 and TRBJ2-6; no clear D gene. The CDR3 loop spans 18 amino acids. Trimming took 5 bases from V and 5 from J, leaving 22 bases between them. Per the germline V gene, CDR1 is SSHAT and CDR2 is FNYEAQ (reference sequence). CDR3 nucleotide sequence: TGTGCCAGCAGCATGACGTGTAAGTGCCAAAGTCGGGCCAACGTCCTGACTTTC. It yields the protein CASSMTCKCQSRANVLTF.

This clone is a singleton in its sample. CDR3 in DNA: TGTGCCAGCAGGGGTGACTACGACGGAGTCGAGCAGTACTTC. This sequence encodes CASRGDYDGVEQYF. The J gene is TRBJ2-7, the V gene TRBV5-6; D possibly corresponds to TRBD2 (5 bases). The V and J ends lost 5 bases and 6 bases respectively, with 18 bases between them. The germline V gene has CDR1 SGHDT and CDR2 YYEEEE. This CDR3 is built from 14 residues.

This clone was picked up one time. V usage is TRBV27 and J usage is TRBJ1-5, with D maybe TRBD1 (5 bases). Between the trimmed V and J ends, which lost 4 bases and 2 bases, there was a span of 18 bases. Germline loops: CDR1 MNHEY, CDR2 SMNVEV (reference sequence). The CDR3 has 17 amino acids. This CDR3 is CASSSQGGRGGNQPQHF. CDR3 DNA sequence: TGTGCCAGCAGTTCCCAGGGCGGCCGGGGGGGCAATCAGCCCCAGCATTTT.